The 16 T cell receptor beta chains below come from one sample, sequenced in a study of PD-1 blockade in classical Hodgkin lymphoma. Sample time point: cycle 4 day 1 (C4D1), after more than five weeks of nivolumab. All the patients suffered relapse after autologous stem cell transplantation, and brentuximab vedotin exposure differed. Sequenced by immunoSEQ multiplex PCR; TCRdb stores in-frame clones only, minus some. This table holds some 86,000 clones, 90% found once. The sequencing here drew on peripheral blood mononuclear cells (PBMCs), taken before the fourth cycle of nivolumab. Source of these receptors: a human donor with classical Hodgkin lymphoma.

CDR3 DNA sequence: TGCGCCAGCCGGCTGCAGGGAGGGACCGGGGAGCTGTTTTTT. As protein: CASRLQGGTGELFF. The V gene is TRBV5-1, the J gene TRBJ2-2, with 7 bases identical to TRBD2. This CDR3 has 14 amino acids. V gave up 7 bases and J gave up 5 bases; unmatched junction bases: 8. The germline gives CDR1 SGHRS, CDR2 YFSETQ.

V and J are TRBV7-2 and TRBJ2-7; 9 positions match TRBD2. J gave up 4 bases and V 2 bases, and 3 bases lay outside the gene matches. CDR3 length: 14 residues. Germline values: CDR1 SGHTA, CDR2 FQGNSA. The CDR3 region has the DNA TGTGCCAGCAGCTTATCGGCGGGGGGGTACGAGCAGTACTTC. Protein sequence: CASSLSAGGYEQYF.

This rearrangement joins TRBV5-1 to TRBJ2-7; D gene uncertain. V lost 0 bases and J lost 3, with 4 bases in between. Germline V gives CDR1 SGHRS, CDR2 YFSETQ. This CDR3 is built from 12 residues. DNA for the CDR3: TGCGCCAGCAGCTTGGACGGCTACGAGCAGTACTTC. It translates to CASSLDGYEQYF. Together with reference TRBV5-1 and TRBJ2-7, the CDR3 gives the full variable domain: KAGVTQTPRYLIKTRGQQVTLSCSPISGHRSVSWYQQTPGQGLQFLFEYFSETQRNKGNFPGRFSGRQFSNSRSEMNVSTLELGDSALYLCASSLDGYEQYFGPGTRLTVT.

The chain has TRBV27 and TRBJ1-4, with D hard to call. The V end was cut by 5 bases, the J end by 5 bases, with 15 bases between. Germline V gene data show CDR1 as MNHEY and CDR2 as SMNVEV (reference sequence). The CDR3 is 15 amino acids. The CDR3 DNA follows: TGTGCCAGCAGTCCCCAGTCCTTGGGGAATGAAAAACTGTTTTTT. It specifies CASSPQSLGNEKLFF.

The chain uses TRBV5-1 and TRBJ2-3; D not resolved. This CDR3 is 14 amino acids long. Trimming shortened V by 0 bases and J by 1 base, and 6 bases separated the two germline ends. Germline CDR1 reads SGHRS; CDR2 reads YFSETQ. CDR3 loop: CASSLESGTDTQYF. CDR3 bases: TGCGCCAGCAGCTTGGAGTCGGGCACAGATACGCAGTATTTT.

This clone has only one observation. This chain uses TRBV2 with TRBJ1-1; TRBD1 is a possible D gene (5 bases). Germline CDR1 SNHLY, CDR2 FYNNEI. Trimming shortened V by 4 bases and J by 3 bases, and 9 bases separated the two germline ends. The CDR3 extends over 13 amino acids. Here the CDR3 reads CASSADRHTEAFF. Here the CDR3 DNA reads TGTGCCAGCAGTGCAGACAGACACACTGAAGCTTTCTTT.

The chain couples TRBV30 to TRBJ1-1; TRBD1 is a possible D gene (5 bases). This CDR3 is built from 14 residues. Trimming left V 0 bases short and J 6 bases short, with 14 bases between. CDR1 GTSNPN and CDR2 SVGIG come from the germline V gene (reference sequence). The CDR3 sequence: CAWSVVRARAEAFF. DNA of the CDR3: TGTGCCTGGAGTGTGGTCAGGGCGAGGGCTGAAGCTTTCTTT. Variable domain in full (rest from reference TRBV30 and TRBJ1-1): SQTIHQWPATLVQPVGSPLSLECTVEGTSNPNLYWYRQAAGRGLQLLFYSVGIGQISSEVPQNLSASRPQDRQFILSSKKLLLSDSGFYLCAWSVVRARAEAFFGQGTRLTVV.

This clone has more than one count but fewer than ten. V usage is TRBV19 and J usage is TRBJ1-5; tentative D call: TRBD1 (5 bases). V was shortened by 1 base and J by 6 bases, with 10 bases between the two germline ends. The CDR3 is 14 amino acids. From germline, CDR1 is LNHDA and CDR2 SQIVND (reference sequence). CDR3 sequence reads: CASSIAGPRQPQHF. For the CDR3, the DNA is TGTGCCAGTAGTATAGCAGGGCCGCGTCAGCCCCAGCATTTT.

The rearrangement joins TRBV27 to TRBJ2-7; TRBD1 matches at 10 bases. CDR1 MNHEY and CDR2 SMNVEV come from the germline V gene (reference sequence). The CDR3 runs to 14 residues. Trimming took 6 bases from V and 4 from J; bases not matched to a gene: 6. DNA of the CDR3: TGTGCCAGCAGCCCCTGGGACAGGGGTTACGAGCAGTACTTC. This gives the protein CASSPWDRGYEQYF.

In DNA form, the CDR3 reads TGTGCCAGCAGCTTCCCGACAGGGGTTATGGATACGCAGTATTTT. It yields the protein CASSFPTGVMDTQYF. J is TRBJ2-3 and V is TRBV7-9; 8 nucleotides line up with TRBD1. J gave up 6 bases and V 3 bases, and 8 bases lay outside the gene matches. CDR3 size: 15 residues. The germline gives CDR1 SEHNR, CDR2 FQNEAQ (reference sequence).

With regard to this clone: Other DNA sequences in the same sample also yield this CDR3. The CDR3, as DNA: TGTGCCAGCAGCGTGGAACCCTTAGCGGGGGGGCCGGACAATGAGCAGTTCTTC. It yields the protein CASSVEPLAGGPDNEQFF. The chain has TRBV9 and TRBJ2-1; 11 nucleotides line up with TRBD2. In germline, CDR1 is SGDLS, CDR2 YYNGEE. The CDR3 has 18 residues. The V segment lost 2 bases and the J segment 5 bases; nucleotides outside the gene matches: 12. Full variable domain (missing parts from reference TRBV9 and TRBJ2-1): DSGVTQTPKHLITATGQRVTLRCSPRSGDLSVYWYQQSLDQGLQFLIQYYNGEERAKGNILERFSAQQFPDLHSELNLSSLELGDSALYFCASSVEPLAGGPDNEQFFGPGTRLTVL.

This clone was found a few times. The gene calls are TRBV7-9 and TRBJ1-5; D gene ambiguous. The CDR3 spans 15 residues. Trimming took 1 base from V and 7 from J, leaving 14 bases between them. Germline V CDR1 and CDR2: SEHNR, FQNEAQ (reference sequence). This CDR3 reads CASSLEVGSGQPQHF. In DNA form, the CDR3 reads TGTGCCAGCAGCTTAGAGGTCGGGTCTGGACAGCCCCAGCATTTT.

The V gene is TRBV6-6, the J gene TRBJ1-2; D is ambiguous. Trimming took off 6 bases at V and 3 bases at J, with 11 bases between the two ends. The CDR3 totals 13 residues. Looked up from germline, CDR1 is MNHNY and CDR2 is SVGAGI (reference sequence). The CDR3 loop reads CASSSVDYYGYTF. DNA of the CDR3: TGTGCCAGCAGCTCGGTAGACTACTATGGCTACACCTTC.

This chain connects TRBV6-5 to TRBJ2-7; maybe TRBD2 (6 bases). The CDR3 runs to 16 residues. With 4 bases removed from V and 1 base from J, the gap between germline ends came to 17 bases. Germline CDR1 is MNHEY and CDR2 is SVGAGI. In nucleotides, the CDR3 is TGTGCCAGCAGTTTCCTCCTGCGGGGCTCGTCCTACGAGCAGTACTTC. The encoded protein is CASSFLLRGSSYEQYF.

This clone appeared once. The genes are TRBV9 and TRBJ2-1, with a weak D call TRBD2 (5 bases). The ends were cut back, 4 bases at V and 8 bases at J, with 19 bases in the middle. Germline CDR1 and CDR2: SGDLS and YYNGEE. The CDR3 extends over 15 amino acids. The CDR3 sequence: CASSPGRDRLDEQFF. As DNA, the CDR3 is TGTGCCAGCAGCCCCGGCCGGGATCGGTTGGATGAGCAGTTCTTC.

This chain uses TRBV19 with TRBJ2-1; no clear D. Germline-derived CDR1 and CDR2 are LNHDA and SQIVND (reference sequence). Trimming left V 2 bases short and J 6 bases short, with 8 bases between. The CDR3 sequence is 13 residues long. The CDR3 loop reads CASSITLFNEQFF. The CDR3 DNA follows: TGTGCCAGTAGTATAACCCTTTTCAATGAGCAGTTCTTC.